The source of this T cell receptor (beta chain) is a study of CD8 T cells in Susac syndrome. This CDR3 has 12 residues. From germline, CDR1 is MNHNY and CDR2 SVGAGI (reference sequence). The J segment lost 13 bases and the V segment lost 0 bases, leaving 5 bases of the junction unmatched. Reverse transcription of roughly 0.5 to 1 ug RNA used random hexamers. TCRdb fed the immunoSEQ multiplex PCR reads into MiXCR, producing one record per CDR3 protein. The sample yields about 130,000 distinct CDR3 sequences, approximately 79% seen once. This receptor was taken from a human donor with multiple sclerosis. The sample comprised CD8+ T cells from PBMCs. The V and J genes are TRBV6-6 and TRBJ1-2; 7 nucleotides agree with TRBD1. The CDR3 DNA sequence: TGTGCCAGCAGTTACTCCGACAGGGTGGTCACCTTC. It specifies CASSYSDRVVTF.